What follows are 14 T cell receptor beta chains derived from one specimen sequenced in a study of radiotherapy plus CTLA-4 blockade in lung cancer. Data came from immunoSEQ multiplex PCR; TCRdb stores just in-frame clones and leaves some out. The repertoire holds 70,000 to 95,000 clones, with approximately 86% as singletons. This specimen consisted of peripheral blood, obtained from a patient treated with radiotherapy plus ipilimumab. These receptors originate from a human donor with non-small cell lung cancer that progressed on radiotherapy plus ipilimumab.

The rearrangement joins TRBV2 to TRBJ2-2; 10 positions agree with TRBD2. The trim removed 4 bases at V and 5 bases at J, leaving 4 bases unmatched. The CDR3 spans 15 residues. Germline V gene lookup returns CDR1 SNHLY and CDR2 FYNNEI. The CDR3 protein is CASSGTSGPTGELFF. CDR3 nucleotides: TGTGCCAGCAGTGGGACTAGCGGACCGACCGGGGAGCTGTTTTTT.

The V call is TRBV4-1, the J call TRBJ2-5; a possible D gene is TRBD2 (5 bases). This CDR3 contains 13 residues. CDR1 MGHRA and CDR2 YSYEKL come from the germline V gene. Trimming took 4 bases from V and 4 from J, leaving 10 bases between them. The CDR3 nucleotides are TGCGCCAGCAGCCGGCTAGGAGGAGAGACCCAGTACTTC. Translating it yields CASSRLGGETQYF.

V and J are TRBV19 and TRBJ2-7; possibly TRBD2 for D (6 bases). V lost 2 bases and J 4 bases, leaving 15 bases between the germline ends. The germline V gene has CDR1 LNHDA and CDR2 SQIVND (reference sequence). The CDR3 runs 15 residues. CDR3 sequence (DNA): TGTGCCAGTAGTATATCCCCGGGAGACCCTTACGAGCAGTACTTC. Translation gives CASSISPGDPYEQYF.

The chain uses TRBV4-3 and TRBJ1-6; maybe TRBD1 (6 bases). V gave up 4 bases and J gave up 4 bases, with 8 bases separating them. This CDR3 has 14 amino acids. Germline lookup yields CDR1 LGHNA and CDR2 YSLEER. The CDR3: CASSLGQYNSPLHF. CDR3 sequence (DNA): TGCGCCAGCAGCCTCGGACAGTATAATTCACCCCTCCACTTT.

This chain links TRBV7-9 with TRBJ2-7, with TRBD1 identical over 9 bases. The CDR3 runs to 13 residues. V gave up 3 bases and J gave up 5 bases; unmatched junction bases: 2. The V gene's germline CDR1 is SEHNR and CDR2 FQNEAQ (reference sequence). The CDR3 DNA is TGTGCCAGCAGCTTCCGGACAGGGGACGAGCAGTACTTC. Translated, it gives CASSFRTGDEQYF.

V and J are TRBV4-3 and TRBJ1-4; D not certain. This CDR3 contains 15 residues. Per germline, CDR1 LGHNA and CDR2 YSLEER. V dropped 0 bases and J dropped 6 bases, with 11 bases sitting between them. CDR3 DNA sequence: TGCGCCAGCAGCCAAGACGGGATGATGTATGAAAAACTGTTTTTT. This encodes CASSQDGMMYEKLFF.

This chain joins TRBV7-9 and TRBJ2-7, with D possibly TRBD2 on 5 matching bases. Germline V gives CDR1 SEHNR, CDR2 FQNEAQ (reference sequence). The length of the CDR3 is 15 residues. Trimming took off 1 base at V and 3 bases at J, with 13 bases between the two ends. The CDR3 here is CASSLGGGPYYEQYF. The CDR3, as DNA: TGTGCCAGCAGCTTAGGTGGCGGGCCTTACTACGAGCAGTACTTC.

The table lists this clone with a few counts. The rearrangement joins TRBV10-3 to TRBJ1-3; D unclear. Germline V gene sequence: CDR1 ENHRY, CDR2 SYGVKD. This CDR3 is 12 amino acids long. V was shortened by 4 bases and J by 4 bases, with 5 bases between the two germline ends. Written as DNA, the CDR3 is TGTGCCATCAGTGTATCAGGAAACACCATATATTTT. Translating gives CAISVSGNTIYF.

The rearrangement joins TRBV5-1 to TRBJ1-2, with D perhaps TRBD1 (6 bases). The V gene lost 0 bases and the J gene lost 3 bases, with 15 bases spanning the gap. Germline-derived CDR1 and CDR2 are SGHRS and YFSETQ. The CDR3 loop spans 16 amino acids. Here the CDR3 reads CASSLEGSGGDYGYTF. The CDR3 DNA is TGCGCCAGCAGCTTGGAAGGGTCGGGGGGCGACTATGGCTACACCTTC.

This chain joins TRBV29-1 and TRBJ1-2; 7 nucleotides match TRBD1. This CDR3 has 13 amino acids. Unmatched junction bases numbered 4, after V lost 4 bases and J lost 2 bases. Germline lookup yields CDR1 SQVTM and CDR2 ANQGSEA. The chain's CDR3 is CSVGAGGNYGYTF. As DNA, the CDR3 is TGCAGCGTTGGGGCAGGGGGGAACTATGGCTACACCTTC.

The chain carries TRBV11-3 and TRBJ2-1; D uncertain. Trimming removed 1 base at V and 6 bases at J, with 16 bases between. Per germline, CDR1 SGHNT and CDR2 YENEEA. The CDR3 spans 16 residues. This CDR3 reads CASSLGGMPGANEQFF. The CDR3 nucleotides are TGTGCCAGCAGCTTAGGCGGAATGCCTGGAGCCAATGAGCAGTTCTTC.

The chain carries TRBV1 and TRBJ2-4. TRBV1 is a recognized pseudogene. The CDR3 is 13 amino acids. The CDR3 is CTSSQVTAHIQYF. Written as DNA, the CDR3 is TGCACCAGCAGCCAAGTCACGGCACACATTCAGTACTTC.

V is TRBV7-6 and J is TRBJ2-2; TRBD1 matches 8 bases. The CDR3 is 14 residues long. Trimming at V came to 5 bases and at J to 4 bases, leaving 3 bases not matched to a gene. Germline assignment: CDR1 SGHVS and CDR2 FNYEAQ. The CDR3 loop is CASSVGQGTGELFF. CDR3 sequence (DNA): TGTGCCAGCAGCGTCGGACAGGGCACCGGGGAGCTGTTTTTT.

The chain uses TRBV5-1 and TRBJ2-7; 14 bases line up with TRBD2. The V segment lost 2 bases and the J segment 7 bases; nucleotides outside the gene matches: 8. Per the germline V gene, CDR1 is SGHRS and CDR2 is YFSETQ. The CDR3 totals 16 residues. The CDR3 DNA sequence: TGCGCCAGCAGCTTACCCGGGACTAGCGGGAGTTGGGAGCAGTACTTC. This translates into CASSLPGTSGSWEQYF.